This TCR beta chain was sequenced during a study of regulatory T cells in long-lasting Graves disease. This clonotype was seen at least ten times. Its antigen is not identified. Construction of TCR beta libraries relied on iRepertoire HTBI primers and on Arm-PCR targeting CDR3 regions. TCRdb re-analysed the multiplex PCR reads in MiXCR, keeping a single row per CDR3 protein. This repertoire shows about 380,000 distinct CDR3 sequences, roughly 15% found once; its top ten account for 22%. Time point noted: newly diagnosed GD, antithyroid drugs for less than 3 months. From PBMCs, RNA was extracted and then used to make the TCR library. General study findings and limits: In persistent patients, shared public clonotypes (around 2,500) outnumbered those in new patients (roughly 870).

CDR1 is SEHNR, CDR2 FQNEAQ, per germline (reference sequence). CDR3 length: 14 residues. V lost 7 bases and J 6 bases, leaving 15 bases between the germline ends. This sample comprised peripheral blood mononuclear cells (PBMCs), obtained at new diagnosis, from a patient treated with antithyroid drugs. The rearrangement uses TRBV7-9 and TRBJ1-4; possible D gene TRBD1, 6 bases. This sequence was found in a female donor with Graves disease. The CDR3 reads CASTPTGGDEKLFF. The CDR3 coding sequence is TGTGCCAGCACCCCGACAGGAGGGGATGAAAAACTGTTTTTT. Combining the CDR3 with reference TRBV7-9 and TRBJ1-4 gives the whole variable domain DTGVSQNPRHKITKRGQNVTFRCDPISEHNRLYWYRQTLGQGPEFLTYFQNEAQLEKSRLLSDRFSAERPKGSFSTLEIQRTEQGDSAMYLCASTPTGGDEKLFFGSGTQLSVL.